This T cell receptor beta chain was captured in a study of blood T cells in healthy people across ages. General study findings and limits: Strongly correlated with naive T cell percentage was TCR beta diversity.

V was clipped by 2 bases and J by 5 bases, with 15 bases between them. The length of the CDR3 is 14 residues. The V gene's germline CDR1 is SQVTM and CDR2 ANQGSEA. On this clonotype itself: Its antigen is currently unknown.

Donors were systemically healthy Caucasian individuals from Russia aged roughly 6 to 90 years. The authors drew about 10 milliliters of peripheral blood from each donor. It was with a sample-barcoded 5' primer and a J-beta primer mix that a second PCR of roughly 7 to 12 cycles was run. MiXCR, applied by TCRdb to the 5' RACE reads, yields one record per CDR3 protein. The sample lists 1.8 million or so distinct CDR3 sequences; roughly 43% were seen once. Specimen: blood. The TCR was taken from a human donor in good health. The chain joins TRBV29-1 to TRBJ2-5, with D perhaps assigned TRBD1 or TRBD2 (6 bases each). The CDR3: CSVEKWGAAETQYF. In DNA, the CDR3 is TGCAGCGTTGAAAAGTGGGGGGCAGCGGAGACCCAGTACTTC.